A selection of T cell receptor beta chains follows, all from one sample in a study of blood T cell repertoires in COVID-19. TCRdb's copy holds only in-frame clones and misses some; the assay was immunoSEQ multiplex PCR. Here the sample spans tens of thousands of clones, more than 75% being singletons. Sequenced: peripheral blood. These receptors all come from a human donor in a cohort sampled during active COVID-19. Both conserved end residues are part of each CDR3. Fields, in order: clone size, V gene, D gene, J gene, CDR3 DNA, CDR3 protein. D genes are given only for firm matches. Expanded clones are given a class, and other clones once, few, many or no size at all.

.	TRBV15	TRBD2	TRBJ2-5	TGTGCCACCAGCAGAGGGGCGGGAGAGTCAGAGACCCAGTACTTC	CATSRGAGESETQYF
.	TRBV21-1	.	TRBJ1-2	TGTGCCAGCAGCAGAGCAGGACAGGGGGGCTACACCTTC	CASSRAGQGGYTF
.	TRBV24-1	.	TRBJ2-1	TGTGCCACCAGTGATTTGGTCCGCTCCTACAATGAGCAGTTCTTC	CATSDLVRSYNEQFF
.	TRBV7-9	.	TRBJ2-7	TGTGCCAGCAGCTTCGGACACTCCCCCTACGAGCAGTACTTC	CASSFGHSPYEQYF
.	TRBV28	TRBD1	TRBJ1-2	TGTGCCAGCAGTTTAACCCCATTAAGGGACAGAGGGGGCTACACCTTC	CASSLTPLRDRGGYTF
.	TRBV5-5	.	TRBJ2-1	TGTGCCAGCAGCCCAGGGGCCCGGAGCTCCTACAATGAGCAGTTCTTC	CASSPGARSSYNEQFF
.	TRBV30	TRBD1	TRBJ1-4	TGTGCCTGGAGTGACGGGACAGCGTTGGAAAAACTGTTTTTT	CAWSDGTALEKLFF
.	TRBV1	.	TRBJ1-2	TGCACCAGCAGCGAACGGACAGGTCCGAGGGGGTATGGCTACACCTTC	CTSSERTGPRGYGYTF
.	TRBV7-8	TRBD2	TRBJ2-5	TGTGCCAGCAGCTTTTATCTCCTAGCGGGACAAGAGACCCAGTACTTC	CASSFYLLAGQETQYF
.	TRBV5-4	TRBD2	TRBJ2-1	TGTGCCAGCAGCTTGGGATGGCGGGAGGCTGAGCAGTTCTTC	CASSLGWREAEQFF
once	TRBV6-6	.	TRBJ2-7	TGTGCCAGCAGTCTCAGCCCCCCCCGACAGGCTCGCTCCTACGAGCAGTACTTC	CASSLSPPRQARSYEQYF
.	TRBV6-6	TRBD2	TRBJ2-1	TGTGCCAGCAGACCACCACTAGCGGGAGCGTACAATGAGCAGTTCTTC	CASRPPLAGAYNEQFF
.	TRBV19	.	TRBJ2-3	TGTGCCAGTAGTACCCGGCCCAGGGTTACACACACAGATACGCAGTATTTT	CASSTRPRVTHTDTQYF
.	TRBV11-1	TRBD1	TRBJ2-5	TGTGCCAGCAGCGACGGACAGGGAGGCCAAGAGACCCAGTACTTC	CASSDGQGGQETQYF
.	TRBV28	TRBD2	TRBJ2-1	TGTGCCAGCAGTTTAGGCGGGAGGGAAAATGAGCAGTTCTTC	CASSLGGRENEQFF
.	TRBV7-3	.	TRBJ1-4	TGTGCCACACGACAGCCTTATAATGAAAAACTGTTTTTT	CATRQPYNEKLFF
.	TRBV30	TRBD1	TRBJ1-2	TGTGCCTTCACAGGGGGCGCAGGTGGCGGCTACACCTTC	CAFTGGAGGGYTF
.	TRBV28	.	TRBJ2-6	TGTGCCAGCAGAGTCCCCGGGACTGGGGCCAACGTCCTGACTTTC	CASRVPGTGANVLTF
.	TRBV4-1	TRBD1	TRBJ2-2	TGCGCCAGCAGCCAAGCAAACAGGGGGACCGGGGAGCTGTTTTTT	CASSQANRGTGELFF
once	TRBV7-9	.	TRBJ2-5	TGTGCCAGCAGCTTAGATGGCGGCAGCGCCAAAGAGACCCAGTACTTC	CASSLDGGSAKETQYF
few	TRBV2	TRBD2	TRBJ2-7	TGTGCCAGCTATCGGACTAGCGGGAGCTACGAGCAGTACTTC	CASYRTSGSYEQYF
.	TRBV30	TRBD1	TRBJ2-7	TGTGCCTGGAGTCGAGGACAGGGTCTCGGCGAGCAGTACTTC	CAWSRGQGLGEQYF
.	TRBV1	.	TRBJ1-6	TGCACCAGCAGCCAAGATCCATTCTTCCAGGGAAATTCACCCCTCCACTTT	CTSSQDPFFQGNSPLHF
.	TRBV6-4	TRBD2	TRBJ2-1	TGTGCCAGCAGTGACGGACTAGCGGGATTTAGCGTTAATGAGCAGTTCTTC	CASSDGLAGFSVNEQFF
.	TRBV9	.	TRBJ1-3	TGTGCCAGCAGCCCCCGACCCAGGGATACTGGAAACACCATATATTTT	CASSPRPRDTGNTIYF
.	TRBV5-4	TRBD2	TRBJ2-7	TGTGCCAGCAGCCTGGCGGGGGTGCCCTCCTACGAGCAGTACTTC	CASSLAGVPSYEQYF
.	TRBV27	.	TRBJ2-7	TGTGCCAGCAACATAAGGGGGGGGGACGAGCAGTACTTC	CASNIRGGDEQYF
.	TRBV6-2/TRBV6-3	TRBD2	TRBJ2-1	TGTGCCAGCAGGCCTCCGGGACTAGCGGGCTATGAGCAGTTCTTC	CASRPPGLAGYEQFF
.	TRBV3-1/TRBV3-2	TRBD2	TRBJ2-7	TGTGCCAGCAGCTTATGGGGACTAGCTGGGAGAGAGCAGTACTTC	CASSLWGLAGREQYF
few	TRBV27	TRBD2	TRBJ2-2	TGTGCCAGCAGTCTCCCTTTACTCAGCGGGAGTACCGGGGAGCTGTTTTTT	CASSLPLLSGSTGELFF
.	TRBV4-1	.	TRBJ1-4	TGCGCCAGCAGCCAAGGGGGCCCATTGTTTTTT	CASSQGGPLFF
.	TRBV4-1	.	TRBJ1-1	TGCGCCAGCAGCCAGGACGACTCCAGGGACACTGAAGCTTTCTTT	CASSQDDSRDTEAFF
.	TRBV3-1/TRBV3-2	.	TRBJ2-3	TGTGCCAGCAGCCAGACAGGGACTCAGGTAGATACGCAGTATTTT	CASSQTGTQVDTQYF
.	TRBV5-1	.	TRBJ1-1	TGCGCCAGCAGCTTGGGCAGTTCGAACACTGAAGCTTTCTTT	CASSLGSSNTEAFF
.	TRBV28	.	TRBJ2-7	TGTGCCAGCAGTTTGTCGGGGGGCGGCTACGAGCAGTACTTC	CASSLSGGGYEQYF
once	TRBV5-6	TRBD1	TRBJ2-1	TGTGCCAGCAGCGCCGATCGGGACAGGGGCCATCTCCAGTTCTTC	CASSADRDRGHLQFF